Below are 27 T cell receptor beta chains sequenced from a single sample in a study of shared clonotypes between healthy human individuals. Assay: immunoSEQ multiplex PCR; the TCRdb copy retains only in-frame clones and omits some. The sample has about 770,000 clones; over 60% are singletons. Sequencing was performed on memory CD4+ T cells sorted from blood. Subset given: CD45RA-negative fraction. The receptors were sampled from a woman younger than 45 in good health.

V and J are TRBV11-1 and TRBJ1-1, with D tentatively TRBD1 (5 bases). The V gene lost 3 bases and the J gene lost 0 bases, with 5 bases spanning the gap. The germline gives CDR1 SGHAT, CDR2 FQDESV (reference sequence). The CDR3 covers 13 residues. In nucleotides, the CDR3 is TGTGCCAGCAGCTTGGGACTGAACACTGAAGCTTTCTTT. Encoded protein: CASSLGLNTEAFF.

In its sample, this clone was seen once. For the CDR3, the DNA is TGTGCCAGCAGTACAGGAAACACCATATATTTT. This encodes CASSTGNTIYF. The chain is built from TRBV2 and TRBJ1-3; the D is unclear. The germline V gene has CDR1 SNHLY and CDR2 FYNNEI. CDR3 length: 11 residues. Trimming took 5 bases from V and 4 from J, leaving 3 bases between them.

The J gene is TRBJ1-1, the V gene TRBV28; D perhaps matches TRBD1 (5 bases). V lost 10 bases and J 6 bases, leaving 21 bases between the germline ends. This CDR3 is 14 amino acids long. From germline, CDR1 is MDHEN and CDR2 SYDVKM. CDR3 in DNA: TGTGCCACCCATCTACCGGGGCGGGGGGCTGAAGCTTTCTTT. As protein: CATHLPGRGAEAFF.

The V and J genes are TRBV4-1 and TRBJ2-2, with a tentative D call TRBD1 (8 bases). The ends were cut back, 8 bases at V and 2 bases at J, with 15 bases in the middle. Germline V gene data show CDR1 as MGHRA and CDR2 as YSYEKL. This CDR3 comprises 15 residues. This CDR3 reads CASGNRGGNTGELFF. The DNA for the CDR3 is TGCGCCAGCGGTAACAGGGGGGGAAACACCGGGGAGCTGTTTTTT.

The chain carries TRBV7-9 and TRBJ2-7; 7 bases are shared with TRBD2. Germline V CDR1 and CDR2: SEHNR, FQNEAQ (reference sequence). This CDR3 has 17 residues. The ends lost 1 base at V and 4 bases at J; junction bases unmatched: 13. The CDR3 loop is CASSLVPSGVGVYEQYF. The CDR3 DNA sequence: TGTGCCAGCAGCTTAGTACCTAGCGGAGTAGGGGTTTACGAGCAGTACTTC.

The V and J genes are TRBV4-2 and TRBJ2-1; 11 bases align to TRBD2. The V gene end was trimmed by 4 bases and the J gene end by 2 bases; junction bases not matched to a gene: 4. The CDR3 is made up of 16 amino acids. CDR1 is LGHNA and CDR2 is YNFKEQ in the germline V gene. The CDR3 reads CASSLMTSGTYNEQFF. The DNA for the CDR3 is TGTGCCAGCAGCCTCATGACTAGCGGGACCTACAATGAGCAGTTCTTC.

The CDR3, as DNA: TGTGCCAGCAGAACGACTAGCGGCAACGAGCAGTACTTC. Protein sequence: CASRTTSGNEQYF. The chain has TRBV6-6 and TRBJ2-7; 9 bases agree with TRBD2. The V segment lost 6 bases and the J segment 5 bases; nucleotides outside the gene matches: 5. CDR3 length: 13 residues. Germline loops: CDR1 MNHNY, CDR2 SVGAGI (reference sequence).

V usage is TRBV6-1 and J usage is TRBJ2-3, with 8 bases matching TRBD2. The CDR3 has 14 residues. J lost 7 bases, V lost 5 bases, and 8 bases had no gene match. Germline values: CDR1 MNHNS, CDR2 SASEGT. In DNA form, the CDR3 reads TGTGCCAGCAGTACGAGCGGGAGCGTGTATACGCAGTATTTT. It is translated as CASSTSGSVYTQYF.

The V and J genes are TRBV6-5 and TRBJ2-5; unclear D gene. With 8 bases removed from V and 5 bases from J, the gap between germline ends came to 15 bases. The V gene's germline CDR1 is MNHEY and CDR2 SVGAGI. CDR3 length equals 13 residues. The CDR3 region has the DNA TGTGCCAGCTCGAGGACCTCCCGGGAGACCCAGTACTTC. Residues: CASSRTSRETQYF.

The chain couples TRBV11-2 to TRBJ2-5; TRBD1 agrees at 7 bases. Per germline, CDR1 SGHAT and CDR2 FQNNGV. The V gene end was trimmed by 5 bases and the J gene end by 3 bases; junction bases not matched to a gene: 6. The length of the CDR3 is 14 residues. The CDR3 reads CASSPTTGKETQYF. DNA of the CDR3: TGTGCCAGCAGCCCTACGACAGGGAAAGAGACCCAGTACTTC.

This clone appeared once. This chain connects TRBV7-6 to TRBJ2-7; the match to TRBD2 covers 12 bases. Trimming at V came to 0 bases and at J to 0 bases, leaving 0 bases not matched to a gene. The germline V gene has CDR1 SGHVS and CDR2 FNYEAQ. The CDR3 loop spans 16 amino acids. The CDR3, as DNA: TGTGCCAGCAGCTTAGCGACTAGCGGGAGCTCCTACGAGCAGTACTTC. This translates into CASSLATSGSSYEQYF.

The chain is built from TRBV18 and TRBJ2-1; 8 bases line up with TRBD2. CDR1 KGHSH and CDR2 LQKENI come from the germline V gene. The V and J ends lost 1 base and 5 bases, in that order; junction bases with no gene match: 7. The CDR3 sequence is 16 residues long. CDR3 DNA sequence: TGTGCCAGCTCACCACGAGCGGGAGTTGGCAACAATGAGCAGTTCTTC. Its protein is CASSPRAGVGNNEQFF. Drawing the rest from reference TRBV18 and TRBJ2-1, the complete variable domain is NAGVMQNPRHLVRRRGQEARLRCSPMKGHSHVYWYRQLPEEGLKFMVYLQKENIIDESGMPKERFSAEFPKEGPSILRIQQVVRGDSAAYFCASSPRAGVGNNEQFFGPGTRLTVL.

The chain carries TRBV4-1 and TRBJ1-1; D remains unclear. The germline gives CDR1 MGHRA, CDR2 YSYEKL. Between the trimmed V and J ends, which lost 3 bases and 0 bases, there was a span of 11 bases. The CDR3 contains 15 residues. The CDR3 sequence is CASSHSQSLNTEAFF. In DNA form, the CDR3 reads TGCGCCAGCAGCCACTCACAGAGCCTGAACACTGAAGCTTTCTTT.

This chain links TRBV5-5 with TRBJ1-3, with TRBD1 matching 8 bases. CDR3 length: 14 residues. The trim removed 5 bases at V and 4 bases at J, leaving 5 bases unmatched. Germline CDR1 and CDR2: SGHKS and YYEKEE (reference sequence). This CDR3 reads CASRNTGGGNTIYF. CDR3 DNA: TGTGCCAGCAGGAATACAGGGGGAGGAAACACCATATATTTT. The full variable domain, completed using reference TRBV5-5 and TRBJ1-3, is DAGVTQSPTHLIKTRGQQVTLRCSPISGHKSVSWYQQVLGQGPQFIFQYYEKEERGRGNFPDRFSARQFPNYSSELNVNALLLGDSALYLCASRNTGGGNTIYFGEGSWLTVV.

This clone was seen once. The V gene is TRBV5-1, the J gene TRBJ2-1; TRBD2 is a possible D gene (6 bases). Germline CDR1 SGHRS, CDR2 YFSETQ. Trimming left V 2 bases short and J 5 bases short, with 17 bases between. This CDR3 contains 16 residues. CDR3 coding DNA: TGCGCCAGCAGCTTACGCCCCGGGAGAGGGAACAATGAGCAGTTCTTC. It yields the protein CASSLRPGRGNNEQFF.

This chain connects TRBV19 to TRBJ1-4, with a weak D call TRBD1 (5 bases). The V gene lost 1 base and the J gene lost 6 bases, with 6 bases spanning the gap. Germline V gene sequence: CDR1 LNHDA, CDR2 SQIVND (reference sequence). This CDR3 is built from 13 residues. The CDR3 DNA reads TGTGCCAGTAGTATAGCACAGGATGAAAAACTGTTTTTT. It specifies CASSIAQDEKLFF.

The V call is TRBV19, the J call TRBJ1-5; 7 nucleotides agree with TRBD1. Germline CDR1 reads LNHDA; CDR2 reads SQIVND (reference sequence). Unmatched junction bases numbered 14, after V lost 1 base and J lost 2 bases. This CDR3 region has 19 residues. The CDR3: CASSIGNRGHRYGNQPQHF. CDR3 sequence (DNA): TGTGCCAGTAGTATAGGCAACAGGGGCCACCGTTATGGCAATCAGCCCCAGCATTTT.

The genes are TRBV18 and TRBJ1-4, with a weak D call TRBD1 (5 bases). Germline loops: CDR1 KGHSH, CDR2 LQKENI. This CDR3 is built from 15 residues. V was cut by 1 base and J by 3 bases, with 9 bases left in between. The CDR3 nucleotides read TGTGCCAGCTCACCACTACAGGAGCCTAATGAAAAACTGTTTTTT. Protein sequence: CASSPLQEPNEKLFF.

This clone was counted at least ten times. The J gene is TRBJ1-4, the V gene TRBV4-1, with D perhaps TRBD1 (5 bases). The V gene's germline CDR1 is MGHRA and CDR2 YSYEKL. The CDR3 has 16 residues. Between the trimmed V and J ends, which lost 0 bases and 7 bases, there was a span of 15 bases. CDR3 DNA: TGCGCCAGCAGCCAAGACGACCAGGGAAGATTTGAAAAACTGTTTTTT. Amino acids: CASSQDDQGRFEKLFF.

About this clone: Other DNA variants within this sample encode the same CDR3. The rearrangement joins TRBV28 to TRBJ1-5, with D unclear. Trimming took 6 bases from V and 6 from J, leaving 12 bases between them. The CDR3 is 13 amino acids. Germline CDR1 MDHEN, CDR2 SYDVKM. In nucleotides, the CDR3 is TGTGCCAGCAGGCCCCCCGGGAGTCAGCCCCAGCATTTT. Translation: CASRPPGSQPQHF.

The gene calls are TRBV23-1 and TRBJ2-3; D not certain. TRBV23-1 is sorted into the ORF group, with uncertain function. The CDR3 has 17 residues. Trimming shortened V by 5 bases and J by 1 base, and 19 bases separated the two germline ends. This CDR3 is CASSYLLWTGRTDTQYF. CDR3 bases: TGCGCCAGCAGTTACCTTCTGTGGACGGGTCGCACAGATACGCAGTATTTT.

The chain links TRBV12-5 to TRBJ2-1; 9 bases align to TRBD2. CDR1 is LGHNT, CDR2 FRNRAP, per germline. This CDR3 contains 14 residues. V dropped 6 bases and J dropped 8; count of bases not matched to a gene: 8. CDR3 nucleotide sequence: TGTGCTAGTGGGGAAGCGGGAGGTGACTATGAGCAGTTCTTC. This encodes CASGEAGGDYEQFF.

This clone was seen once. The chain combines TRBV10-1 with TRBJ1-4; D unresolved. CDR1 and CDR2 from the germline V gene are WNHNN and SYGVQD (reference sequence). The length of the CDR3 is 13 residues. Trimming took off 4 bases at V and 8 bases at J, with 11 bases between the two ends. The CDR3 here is CASSAEVGEKLFF. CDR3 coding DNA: TGCGCCAGCAGTGCTGAGGTGGGCGAAAAACTGTTTTTT.

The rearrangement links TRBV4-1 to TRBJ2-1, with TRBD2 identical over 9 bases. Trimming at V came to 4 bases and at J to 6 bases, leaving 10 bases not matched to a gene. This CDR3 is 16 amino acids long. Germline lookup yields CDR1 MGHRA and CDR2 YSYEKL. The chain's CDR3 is CASSRSAGGPVNEQFF. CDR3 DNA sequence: TGCGCCAGCAGCCGGTCGGCGGGAGGGCCCGTCAATGAGCAGTTCTTC.

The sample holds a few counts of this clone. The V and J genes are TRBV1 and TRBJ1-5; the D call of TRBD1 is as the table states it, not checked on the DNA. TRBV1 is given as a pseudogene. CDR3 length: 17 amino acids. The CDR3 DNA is TGCACCAGCAGCCAAAATCCGACAGGGTGCCTTTATCAGCCCCAGCATTTT. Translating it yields CTSSQNPTGCLYQPQHF.

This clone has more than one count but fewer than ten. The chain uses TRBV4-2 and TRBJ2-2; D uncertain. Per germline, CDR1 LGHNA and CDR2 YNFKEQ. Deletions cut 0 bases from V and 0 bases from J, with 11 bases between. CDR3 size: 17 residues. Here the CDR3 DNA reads TGTGCCAGCAGCCAAGATCTACATCGCGCGAACACCGGGGAGCTGTTTTTT. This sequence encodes CASSQDLHRANTGELFF.

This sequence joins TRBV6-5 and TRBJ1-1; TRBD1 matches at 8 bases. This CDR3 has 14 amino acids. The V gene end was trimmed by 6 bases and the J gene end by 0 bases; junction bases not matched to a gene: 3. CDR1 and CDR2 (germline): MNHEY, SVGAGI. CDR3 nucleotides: TGTGCCAGCAGCACACAGGGGGTGAACACTGAAGCTTTCTTT. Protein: CASSTQGVNTEAFF.